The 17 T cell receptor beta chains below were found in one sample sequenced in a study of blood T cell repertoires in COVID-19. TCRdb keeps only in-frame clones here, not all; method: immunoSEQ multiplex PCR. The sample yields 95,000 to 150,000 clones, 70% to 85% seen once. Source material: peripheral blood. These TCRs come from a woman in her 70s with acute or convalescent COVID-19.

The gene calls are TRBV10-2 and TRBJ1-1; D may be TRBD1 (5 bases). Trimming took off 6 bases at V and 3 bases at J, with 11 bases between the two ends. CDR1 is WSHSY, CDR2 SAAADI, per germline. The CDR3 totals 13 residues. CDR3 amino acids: CASRGASDTEAFF. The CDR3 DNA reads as TGCGCCAGCAGAGGGGCATCGGACACTGAAGCTTTCTTT.

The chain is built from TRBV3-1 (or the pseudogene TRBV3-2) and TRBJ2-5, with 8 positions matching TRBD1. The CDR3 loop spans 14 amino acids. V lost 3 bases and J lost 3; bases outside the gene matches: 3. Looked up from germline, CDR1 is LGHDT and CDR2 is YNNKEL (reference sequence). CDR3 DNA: TGTGCCAGCAGCCACCCGACAGGGGAAGAGACCCAGTACTTC. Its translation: CASSHPTGEETQYF.

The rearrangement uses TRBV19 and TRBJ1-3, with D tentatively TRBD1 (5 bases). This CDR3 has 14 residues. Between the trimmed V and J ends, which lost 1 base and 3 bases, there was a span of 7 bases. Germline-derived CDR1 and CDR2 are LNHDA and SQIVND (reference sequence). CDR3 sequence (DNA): TGTGCCAGTAGTATAGCAGGGAATGGAAACACCATATATTTT. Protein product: CASSIAGNGNTIYF. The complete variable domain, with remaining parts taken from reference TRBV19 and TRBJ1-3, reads DGGITQSPKYLFRKEGQNVTLSCEQNLNHDAMYWYRQDPGQGLRLIYYSQIVNDFQKGDIAEGYSVSREKKESFPLTVTSAQKNPTAFYLCASSIAGNGNTIYFGEGSWLTVV.

As DNA, the CDR3 is TGTGCCAGCAGCTTGGGATGGGACACCAGCTCTGGGGCCAACGTCCTGACTTTC. It specifies CASSLGWDTSSGANVLTF. V is TRBV5-4 and J is TRBJ2-6; a possible D gene is TRBD1 (6 bases). Deletions cut 0 bases from V and 0 bases from J, with 13 bases between. In germline, CDR1 is SGHNT, CDR2 YYREEE (reference sequence). The CDR3 loop spans 18 amino acids.

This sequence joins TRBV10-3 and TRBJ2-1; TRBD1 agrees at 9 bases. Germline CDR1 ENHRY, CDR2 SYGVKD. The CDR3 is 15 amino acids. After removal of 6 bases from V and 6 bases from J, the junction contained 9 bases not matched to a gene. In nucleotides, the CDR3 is TGTGCCATCAGCCGGGGACAGGGAATGAGCAATGAGCAGTTCTTC. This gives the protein CAISRGQGMSNEQFF.

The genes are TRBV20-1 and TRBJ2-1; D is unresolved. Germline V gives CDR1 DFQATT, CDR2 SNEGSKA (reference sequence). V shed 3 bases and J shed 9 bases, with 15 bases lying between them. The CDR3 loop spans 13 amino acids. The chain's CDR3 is CSASFRGLGEQFF. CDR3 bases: TGCAGTGCTAGTTTTCGAGGTTTAGGTGAGCAGTTCTTC.

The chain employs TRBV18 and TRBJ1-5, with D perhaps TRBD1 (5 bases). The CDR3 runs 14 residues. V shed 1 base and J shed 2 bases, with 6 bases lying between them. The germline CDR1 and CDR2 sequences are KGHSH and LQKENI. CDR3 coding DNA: TGTGCCAGCTCACCACAGGGGCGCAATCAGCCCCAGCATTTT. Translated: CASSPQGRNQPQHF.

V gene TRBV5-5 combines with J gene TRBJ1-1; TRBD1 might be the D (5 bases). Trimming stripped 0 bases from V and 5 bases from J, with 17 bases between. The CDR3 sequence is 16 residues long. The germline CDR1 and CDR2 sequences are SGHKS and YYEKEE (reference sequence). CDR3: CASSLGLSSGRTEAFF. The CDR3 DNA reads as TGTGCCAGCAGCTTGGGGCTTTCTTCAGGGCGGACTGAAGCTTTCTTT. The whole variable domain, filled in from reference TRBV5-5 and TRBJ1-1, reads DAGVTQSPTHLIKTRGQQVTLRCSPISGHKSVSWYQQVLGQGPQFIFQYYEKEERGRGNFPDRFSARQFPNYSSELNVNALLLGDSALYLCASSLGLSSGRTEAFFGQGTRLTVV.

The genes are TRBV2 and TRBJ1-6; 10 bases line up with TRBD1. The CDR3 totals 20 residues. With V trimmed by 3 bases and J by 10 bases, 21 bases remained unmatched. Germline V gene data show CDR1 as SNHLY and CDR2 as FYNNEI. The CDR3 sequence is CASSDAVWRQGAGIGSPLHF. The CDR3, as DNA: TGTGCCAGCAGTGACGCCGTTTGGAGACAGGGGGCTGGCATAGGGTCACCCCTCCACTTT.

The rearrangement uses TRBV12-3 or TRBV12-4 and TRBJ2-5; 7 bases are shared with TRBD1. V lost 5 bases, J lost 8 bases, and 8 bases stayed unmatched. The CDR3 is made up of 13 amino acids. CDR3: CASSRGLGLTQYF. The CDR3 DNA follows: TGTGCCAGCAGTAGGGGGCTAGGGCTAACCCAGTACTTC.

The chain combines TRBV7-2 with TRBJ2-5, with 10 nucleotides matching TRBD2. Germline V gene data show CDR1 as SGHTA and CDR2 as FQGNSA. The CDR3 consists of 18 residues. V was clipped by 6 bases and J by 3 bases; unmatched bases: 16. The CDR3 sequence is CASRRTPLSSGGEETQYF. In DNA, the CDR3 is TGTGCCAGCAGAAGGACCCCTCTGTCCAGCGGGGGGGAAGAGACCCAGTACTTC.

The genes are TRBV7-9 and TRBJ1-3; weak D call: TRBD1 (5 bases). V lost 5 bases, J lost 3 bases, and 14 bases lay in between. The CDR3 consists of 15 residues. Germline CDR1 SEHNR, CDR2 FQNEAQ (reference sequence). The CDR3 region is CASSRGGGDGNTIYF. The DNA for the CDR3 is TGTGCCAGCAGCAGAGGCGGGGGAGATGGAAACACCATATATTTT.

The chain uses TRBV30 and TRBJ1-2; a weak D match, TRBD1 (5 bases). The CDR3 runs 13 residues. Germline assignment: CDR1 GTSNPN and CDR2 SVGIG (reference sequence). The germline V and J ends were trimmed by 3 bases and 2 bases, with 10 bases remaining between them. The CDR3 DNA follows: TGTGCCTGGAGAATGTCAGGGAACTATGGCTACACCTTC. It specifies CAWRMSGNYGYTF.

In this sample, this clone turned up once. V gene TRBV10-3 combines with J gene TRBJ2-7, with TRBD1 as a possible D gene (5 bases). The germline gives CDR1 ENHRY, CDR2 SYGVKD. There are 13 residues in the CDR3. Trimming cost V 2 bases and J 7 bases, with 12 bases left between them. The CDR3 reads CAISEAATGEQYF. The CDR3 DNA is TGTGCCATCAGTGAGGCCGCAACAGGAGAGCAGTACTTC.

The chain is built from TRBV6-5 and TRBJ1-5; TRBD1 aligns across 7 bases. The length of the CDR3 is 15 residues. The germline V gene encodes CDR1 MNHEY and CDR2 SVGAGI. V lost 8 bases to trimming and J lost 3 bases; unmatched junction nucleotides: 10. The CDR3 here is CASSSAGGLNQPQHF. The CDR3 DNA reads TGTGCCAGCTCATCCGCAGGGGGGCTCAATCAGCCCCAGCATTTT.

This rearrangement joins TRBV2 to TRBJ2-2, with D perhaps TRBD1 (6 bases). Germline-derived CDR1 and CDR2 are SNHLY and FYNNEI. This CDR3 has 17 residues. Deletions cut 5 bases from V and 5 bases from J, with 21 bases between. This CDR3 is CASSPQGPLRGTGELFF. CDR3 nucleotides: TGTGCCAGCAGTCCACAGGGACCCTTGAGGGGGACCGGGGAGCTGTTTTTT. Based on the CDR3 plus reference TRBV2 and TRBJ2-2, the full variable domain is EPEVTQTPSHQVTQMGQEVILRCVPISNHLYFYWYRQILGQKVEFLVSFYNNEISEKSEIFDDQFSVERPDGSNFTLKIRSTKLEDSAMYFCASSPQGPLRGTGELFFGEGSRLTVL.

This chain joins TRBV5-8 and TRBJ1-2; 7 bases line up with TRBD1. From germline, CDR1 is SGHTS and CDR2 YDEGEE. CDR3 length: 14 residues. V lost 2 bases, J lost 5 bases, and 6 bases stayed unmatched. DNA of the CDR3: TGTGCCAGCAGCTTAATCTCAGGGGGGTATGGCTACACCTTC. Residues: CASSLISGGYGYTF.